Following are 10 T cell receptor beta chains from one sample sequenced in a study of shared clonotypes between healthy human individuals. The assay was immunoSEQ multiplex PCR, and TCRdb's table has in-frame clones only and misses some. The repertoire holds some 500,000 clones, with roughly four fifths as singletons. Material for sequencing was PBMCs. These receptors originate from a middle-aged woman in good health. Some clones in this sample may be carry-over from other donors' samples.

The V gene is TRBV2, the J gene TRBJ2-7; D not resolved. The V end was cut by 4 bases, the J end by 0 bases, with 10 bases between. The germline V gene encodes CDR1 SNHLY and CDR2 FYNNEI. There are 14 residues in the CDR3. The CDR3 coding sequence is TGTGCCAGCAGTGCTACGGTAAGCTCCTACGAGCAGTACTTC. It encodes CASSATVSSYEQYF.

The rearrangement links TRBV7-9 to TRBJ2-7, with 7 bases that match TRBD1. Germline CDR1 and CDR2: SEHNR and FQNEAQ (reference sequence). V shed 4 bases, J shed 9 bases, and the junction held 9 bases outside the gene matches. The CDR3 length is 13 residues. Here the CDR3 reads CASSSPGTVGQYF. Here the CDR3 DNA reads TGTGCCAGCAGCTCACCTGGGACAGTTGGGCAGTACTTC.

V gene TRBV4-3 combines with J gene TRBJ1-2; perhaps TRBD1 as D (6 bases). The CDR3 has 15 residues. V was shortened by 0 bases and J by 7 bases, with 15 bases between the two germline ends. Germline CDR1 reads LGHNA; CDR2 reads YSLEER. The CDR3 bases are TGCGCCAGCAGCCAAGACTCAGGGGACATTTCTGGCTACACCTTC. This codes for CASSQDSGDISGYTF.

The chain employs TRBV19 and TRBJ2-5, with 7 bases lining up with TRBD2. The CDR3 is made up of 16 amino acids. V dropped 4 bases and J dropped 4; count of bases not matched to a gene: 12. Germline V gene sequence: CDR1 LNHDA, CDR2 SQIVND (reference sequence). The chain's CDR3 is CASSTSSLPGGETQYF. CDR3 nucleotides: TGTGCCAGTAGTACCTCGTCGTTACCGGGGGGAGAGACCCAGTACTTC.

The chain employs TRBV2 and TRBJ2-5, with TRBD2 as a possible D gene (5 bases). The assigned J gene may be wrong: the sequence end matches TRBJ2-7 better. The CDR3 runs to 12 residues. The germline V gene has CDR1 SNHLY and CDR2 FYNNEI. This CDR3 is CASSETGYEQYF. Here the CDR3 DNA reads TGTGCCAGCAGTGAAACGGGGTACGAGCAGTACTTC.

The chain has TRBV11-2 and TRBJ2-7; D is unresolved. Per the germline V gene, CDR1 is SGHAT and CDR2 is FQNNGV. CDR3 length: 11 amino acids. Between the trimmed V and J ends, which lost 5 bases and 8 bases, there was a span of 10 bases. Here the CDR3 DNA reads TGTGCCAGCAGCGGTGGGGTGCAGCAGTACTTC. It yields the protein CASSGGVQQYF.

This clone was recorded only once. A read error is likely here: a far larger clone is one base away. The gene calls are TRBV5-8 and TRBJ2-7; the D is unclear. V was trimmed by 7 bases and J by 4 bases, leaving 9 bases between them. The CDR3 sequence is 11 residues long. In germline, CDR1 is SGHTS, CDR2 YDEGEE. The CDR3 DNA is TGTGCCAGCTCGGTTAGTTACGAGCAGTACTTC. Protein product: CASSVSYEQYF.

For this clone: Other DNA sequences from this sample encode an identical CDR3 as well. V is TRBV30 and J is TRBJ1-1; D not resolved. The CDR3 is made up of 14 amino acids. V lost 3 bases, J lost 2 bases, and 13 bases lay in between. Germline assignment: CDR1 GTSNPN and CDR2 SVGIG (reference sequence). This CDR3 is CAWSARTLNTEAFF. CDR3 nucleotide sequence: TGTGCCTGGAGCGCGAGGACCCTAAACACTGAAGCTTTCTTT.

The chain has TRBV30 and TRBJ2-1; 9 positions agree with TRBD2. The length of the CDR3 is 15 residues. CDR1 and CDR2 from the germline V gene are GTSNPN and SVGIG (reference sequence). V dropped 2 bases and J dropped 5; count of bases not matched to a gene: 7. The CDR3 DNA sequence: TGTGCCTGGAGTAAAGCTAGCGGGACTCACAATGAGCAGTTCTTC. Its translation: CAWSKASGTHNEQFF.

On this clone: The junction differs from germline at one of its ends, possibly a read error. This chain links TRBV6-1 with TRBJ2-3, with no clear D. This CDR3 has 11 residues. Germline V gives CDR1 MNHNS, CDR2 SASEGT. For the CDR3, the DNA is TGTGCCCTCTTCGGGCCCCCGTCCATTATTTTT. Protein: CALFGPPSIIF.